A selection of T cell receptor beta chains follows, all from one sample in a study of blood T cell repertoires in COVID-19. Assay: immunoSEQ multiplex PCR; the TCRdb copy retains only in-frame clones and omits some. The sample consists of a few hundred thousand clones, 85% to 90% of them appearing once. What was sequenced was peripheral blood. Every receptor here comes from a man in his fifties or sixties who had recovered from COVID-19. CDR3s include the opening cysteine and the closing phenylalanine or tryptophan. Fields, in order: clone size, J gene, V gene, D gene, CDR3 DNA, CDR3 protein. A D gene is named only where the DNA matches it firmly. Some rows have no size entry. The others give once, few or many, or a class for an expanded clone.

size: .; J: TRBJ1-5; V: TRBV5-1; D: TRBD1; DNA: TGCGCCAGCAGCTTGGAAGGGGACAGGGAACAGCCCCAGCATTTT; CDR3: CASSLEGDREQPQHF
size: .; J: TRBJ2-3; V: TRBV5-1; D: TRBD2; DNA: TGCGCCAGCAACCGACTAGCGGGAAACACAGATACGCAGTATTTT; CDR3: CASNRLAGNTDTQYF
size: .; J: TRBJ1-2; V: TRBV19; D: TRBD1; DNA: TGTGCCAGTAGTCCCGGGGGGACTCGGACAGGGGGAGGCTACACCTTC; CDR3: CASSPGGTRTGGGYTF
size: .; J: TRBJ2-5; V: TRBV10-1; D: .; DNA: TGCGCCAGCAGTGAGACTGCGGGGGCAACCCAAGAGACCCAGTACTTC; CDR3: CASSETAGATQETQYF
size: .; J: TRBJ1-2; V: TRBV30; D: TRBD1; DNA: TGTGCCTGGAGAATTAAGGGGACAGCCTATGGCTACACCTTC; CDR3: CAWRIKGTAYGYTF
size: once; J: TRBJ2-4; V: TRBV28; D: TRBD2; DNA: TGTGCCAGCAGTCCTAACCCAGGACTAGCGGAGTTAAAAAACATTCAGTACTTC; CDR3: CASSPNPGLAELKNIQYF
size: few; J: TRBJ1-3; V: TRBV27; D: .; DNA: TGTGCCAGCAAGATTTCCGGGACACCGGGAAACACCATATATTTT; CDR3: CASKISGTPGNTIYF
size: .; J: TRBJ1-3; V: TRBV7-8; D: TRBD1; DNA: TGTGCCAGCAGCTCGGCAGGGGGATTCACCATATATTTT; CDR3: CASSSAGGFTIYF
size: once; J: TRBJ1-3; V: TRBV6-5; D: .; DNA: TGTGCCAGCAGTTACGTGACAGCGACGGACACCATATATTTT; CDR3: CASSYVTATDTIYF
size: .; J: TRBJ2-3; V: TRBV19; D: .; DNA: TGTGCCAGTAGTATTCAGCGGAATACAGATACGCAGTATTTT; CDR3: CASSIQRNTDTQYF
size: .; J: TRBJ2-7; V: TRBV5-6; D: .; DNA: TGTGCCAGCAGCTGGGGGCCCGAGCAGTACTTC; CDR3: CASSWGPEQYF
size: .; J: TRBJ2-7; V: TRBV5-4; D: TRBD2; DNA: TGTGCCAGCAGCGTTAGCGGGGGGTTTACCTACGAGCAGTACTTC; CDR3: CASSVSGGFTYEQYF
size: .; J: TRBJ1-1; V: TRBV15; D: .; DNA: TGTGCCACCAGCAGGGACGGGACTTTGAACACTGAAGCTTTCTTT; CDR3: CATSRDGTLNTEAFF
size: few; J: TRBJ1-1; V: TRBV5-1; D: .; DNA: TGCGCCAGCAGCCCGTCCTCGGAGACTGAAGCTTTCTTT; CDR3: CASSPSSETEAFF
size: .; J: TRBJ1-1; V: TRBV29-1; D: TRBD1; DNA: TGCAGCGTTGAGATGACGACAGGGTTATGGACTGAAGCTTTCTTT; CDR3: CSVEMTTGLWTEAFF
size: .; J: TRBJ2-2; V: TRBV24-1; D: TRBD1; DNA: TGTGCCACCAGTGATCCCGGGACAGGGTACACCGGGGAGCTGTTTTTT; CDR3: CATSDPGTGYTGELFF
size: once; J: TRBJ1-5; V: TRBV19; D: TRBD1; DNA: TGTGCCAGTAGCCTCCAGGGGGTGAGAAGCAATCAGCCCCAGCATTTT; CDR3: CASSLQGVRSNQPQHF
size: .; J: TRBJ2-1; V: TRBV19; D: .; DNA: TGTGCCAGTAGTCTTCCCGGGAGCTACAATGAGCAGTTCTTC; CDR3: CASSLPGSYNEQFF
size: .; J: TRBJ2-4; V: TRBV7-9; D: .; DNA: TGTGCCTCCGATGCCCGCGCGGTTAGCGGAGAACTAGCCAAAAACATTCAGTACTTC; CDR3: CASDARAVSGELAKNIQYF
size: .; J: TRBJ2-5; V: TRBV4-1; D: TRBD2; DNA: TGCGCCAGCAGCCAAGTATTTGGGCACGCGAGCGGGAGCGTTCAAGAGACCCAGTACTTC; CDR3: CASSQVFGHASGSVQETQYF
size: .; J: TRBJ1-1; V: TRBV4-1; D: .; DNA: TGCGCCAGCAGCCAAGCGGGCACTGAAGCTTTCTTT; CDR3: CASSQAGTEAFF
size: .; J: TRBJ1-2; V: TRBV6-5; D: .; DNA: TGTGCCAGCAGTTCAAGTAACCGGTACGGCTACACCTTC; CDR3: CASSSSNRYGYTF
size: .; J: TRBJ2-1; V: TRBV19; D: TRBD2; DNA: TGTGCCAGTAGTGCTCTAGCGGGGACTAACAATGAGCAGTTCTTC; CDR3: CASSALAGTNNEQFF
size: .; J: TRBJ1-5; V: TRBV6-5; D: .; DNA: TGTGCCAGCAGATTGACAGGAAGTCAGCCCCAGCATTTT; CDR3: CASRLTGSQPQHF
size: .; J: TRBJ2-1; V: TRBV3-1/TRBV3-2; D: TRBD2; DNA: TGTGCCAGCAGCCAGCCGGGACTAGATGTTAATGAGCAGTTCTTC; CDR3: CASSQPGLDVNEQFF
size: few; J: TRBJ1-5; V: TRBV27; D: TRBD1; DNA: TGTGCCAGCAGTTTTGGGACAGGCGCGCCCCAGCATTTT; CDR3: CASSFGTGAPQHF
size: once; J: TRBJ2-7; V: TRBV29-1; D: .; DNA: TGCAGCGTTGACCAGGGCCCCTACGAGCAGTACTTC; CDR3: CSVDQGPYEQYF
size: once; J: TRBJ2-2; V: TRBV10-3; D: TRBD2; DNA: TGTGCCATCAGTGAGGGCCAGCGGGGTAACACCGGGGAGCTGTTTTTT; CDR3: CAISEGQRGNTGELFF
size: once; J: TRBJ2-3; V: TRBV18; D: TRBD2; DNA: TGTGCCAGCTCGCCCCGCGGGACTAGCGGGAGCACAGATACGCAGTATTTT; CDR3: CASSPRGTSGSTDTQYF
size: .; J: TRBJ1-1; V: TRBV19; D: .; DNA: TGTGCCAGTAGTTTCGAGTCTACAGGGCTCACTGAAGCTTTCTTT; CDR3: CASSFESTGLTEAFF
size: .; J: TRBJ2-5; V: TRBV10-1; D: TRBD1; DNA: TGCGCCAGCAGTGCGGGACAGGGGATCAGGGAGACCCAGTACTTC; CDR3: CASSAGQGIRETQYF
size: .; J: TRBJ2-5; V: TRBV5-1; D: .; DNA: TGCGCCAGCAGCTCGGGGCAGGGGTCCCAAGAGACCCAGTACTTC; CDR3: CASSSGQGSQETQYF
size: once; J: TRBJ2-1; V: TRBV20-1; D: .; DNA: TGCAGTGCTAGTAGCCCTAGGAGCTCCTACAATGAGCAGTTCTTC; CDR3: CSASSPRSSYNEQFF
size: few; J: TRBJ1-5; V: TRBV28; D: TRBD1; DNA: TGTGCCAGCAGTTTGGGACAGGGGGCATATAGCAATCAGCCCCAGCATTTT; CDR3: CASSLGQGAYSNQPQHF
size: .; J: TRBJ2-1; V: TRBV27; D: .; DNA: TGTGCCAGCAGTTTACTAGGGAGGCAGGGGGATGAGCAGTTCTTC; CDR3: CASSLLGRQGDEQFF
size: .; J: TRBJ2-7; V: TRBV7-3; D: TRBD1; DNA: TGTGCCAGCAGCTTAATGCCAGGGGGTTCCTACGAGCAGTACTTC; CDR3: CASSLMPGGSYEQYF
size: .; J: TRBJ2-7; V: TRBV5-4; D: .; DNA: TGTGCCAGCAGCCCCAAGGGGACACAGTCCTACGAGCAGTACTTC; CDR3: CASSPKGTQSYEQYF